This T cell receptor (beta chain) was captured by sequencing in a study of human T cells and chemical hapten exposure. Looking at the study overall: Alopecia areata, totalis and universalis patients, mostly female, were included.

Time point here: pre-sensitization, week 0. Specified treatment: therapeutic diphenylcyclopropenone sensitization with weekly scalp DPC. Germline lookup yields CDR1 SGHAT and CDR2 FQNNGV. V gave up 5 bases and J gave up 4 bases, with 11 bases separating them. This CDR3 is built from 14 residues. This clonotype was counted at least ten times. TCRdb called the RACE reads again in MiXCR, with one record for every CDR3 protein. The sample lists roughly 88,000 distinct CDR3 sequences; approximately 9.9% were seen once. The chain employs TRBV11-2 and TRBJ1-4; tentative D call: TRBD1 (6 bases). The origin of this receptor is a woman in her thirties or forties with alopecia areata. Some clones in this sample may be carry-over from other donors' samples. The specimen comprised whole blood, sampled in connection with sensitization to the hapten diphenylcyclopropenone (DPC). The CDR3 loop is CASSVPGVNEKLFF. CDR3 DNA: TGTGCCAGCAGCGTACCAGGGGTTAATGAAAAACTGTTTTTT.